The rows below give T cell receptor beta chains drawn from one sample of a study of shared clonotypes between healthy human individuals. Libraries were prepared by immunoSEQ multiplex PCR; TCRdb keeps only in-frame clonotypes and omits some of them. The sample lists some 2.3 million clones; approximately 93% were seen once. Sequenced input: naive CD4+ T cells from PBMCs. The receptors originated from a young man in good health. Some clones in this sample may be carry-over from other donors' samples. The CDR3 runs from the conserved cysteine through the conserved F or W. The D gene is left open where the match is weak. Not every row has a clone size; where given, it reads once, few, many or a size class.

>NA|NA|TRBV6-5|TRBJ2-7
TGTGCCAGTGGAGAGAGGCCCTCCTACGAGCAGTACTTC
CASGERPSYEQYF
>NA|NA|TRBV30|TRBJ1-5
TGTGCCTGGAGCTCGGACCCCAATCAGCCCCAGCATTTT
CAWSSDPNQPQHF
>once|TRBD2|TRBV11-3|TRBJ2-1
TGTGCCAGCAGCCCCGGGACTAGCCGCAATGAGCAGTTCTTC
CASSPGTSRNEQFF
>NA|TRBD1|TRBV5-1|TRBJ1-1
TGCGCCAGCAGCGGACAGGGGTCCGATGAAGCTTTCTTT
CASSGQGSDEAFF
>NA|NA|TRBV5-1|TRBJ2-4
TGCGCCAGCAGCTTGGTCTGGAGCGGTGTAGCCAAAAACATTCAGTACTTC
CASSLVWSGVAKNIQYF
>NA|TRBD1|TRBV5-1|TRBJ1-4
TGCGCCAGCAGCTCAACAGGGGTGACTAATGAAAAACTGTTTTTT
CASSSTGVTNEKLFF
>NA|NA|TRBV4-2|TRBJ1-2
TGTGCCAGCAGCCAACCCATGGGGCAGAACTATGGCTACACCTTC
CASSQPMGQNYGYTF
>NA|NA|TRBV5-1|TRBJ2-5
TGCGCCAGCAGCCATTACAGCGAGGGAGAGACCCAGTACTTC
CASSHYSEGETQYF
>NA|NA|TRBV18|TRBJ1-2
TGTGCCAGCTCACCTTATGCCAGGGACGGAGCTAACTATGGCTACACCTTC
CASSPYARDGANYGYTF
>NA|TRBD2|TRBV29-1|TRBJ2-1
TGCAGCGTTACAGTAGCGGGAGGGCCTAGTGAGCAGTTCTTC
CSVTVAGGPSEQFF
>NA|NA|TRBV2|TRBJ2-1
TGTGCCAGCAGCCGCTCCTCCTACTACAATGAGCAGTTCTTC
CASSRSSYYNEQFF
>NA|NA|TRBV28|TRBJ2-7
TGTGCCAGCAGTTTGAAGGGGTCAAACTACGAGCAGTACTTC
CASSLKGSNYEQYF
>NA|TRBD1|TRBV6-1|TRBJ2-1
TGTGCCAGCAGTTCACAGGGGGCCTCCTACAATGAGCAGTTCTTC
CASSSQGASYNEQFF
>NA|NA|TRBV19|TRBJ2-2
TGTGCCAGTAGTATAGTGGCCGGGGAGCTGTTTTTT
CASSIVAGELFF
>NA|TRBD2|TRBV6-1|TRBJ2-3
TGTGCCAGCAGTGAAGCCTCCCTAGCGGTGGGCACAGATACGCAGTATTTT
CASSEASLAVGTDTQYF
>NA|NA|TRBV9|TRBJ2-5
TGTGCCAGCAGCGTCTGGGACGGGGAGACCCAGTACTTC
CASSVWDGETQYF
>NA|TRBD2|TRBV7-3|TRBJ2-2
TGTGCCAGCAGCAACTTCCCCTCGAGCGGGGCCGGGGAGCTGTTTTTT
CASSNFPSSGAGELFF
>NA|NA|TRBV6-5|TRBJ2-1
TGTGCCAGCAGTTACGGGGTAGCCCAGTTCTTC
CASSYGVAQFF
>once|NA|TRBV10-3|TRBJ1-5
TGTGCCATCAGTGAAGGTGGGGCAGGGGAGGATCAGCCCCAGCATTTT
CAISEGGAGEDQPQHF
>NA|NA|TRBV30|TRBJ1-6
TGTGCCTGGAGTGACGAGGGCTATTCACCCCTCCACTTT
CAWSDEGYSPLHF
>NA|TRBD1|TRBV18|TRBJ2-2
TGTGCCAGCTCATTTTCCGGGACAGCGAACACCGGGGAGCTGTTTTTT
CASSFSGTANTGELFF
>NA|TRBD1|TRBV2|TRBJ1-5
TGTGCCAGCAGTGGACAGGGCAACAATCAGCCCCAGCATTTT
CASSGQGNNQPQHF
>once|NA|TRBV25-1|TRBJ2-1
TGTGCCAGCAACAGAAACAATGAGCAGTTCTTC
CASNRNNEQFF
>NA|NA|TRBV5-1|TRBJ2-1
TGCGCCAGCAGCTTGTCTGGTTACAATGAGCAGTTCTTC
CASSLSGYNEQFF
>NA|NA|TRBV6-1|TRBJ1-2
TGTGCCAGCAGTATACCCGCCTGGGGCTACACCTTC
CASSIPAWGYTF
>NA|NA|TRBV5-1|TRBJ2-2
TGCGCCAGCAGCCAAAACGCGGCCGGGGAGCTGTTTTTT
CASSQNAAGELFF
>NA|NA|TRBV27|TRBJ2-2
TGTGCCAGCAGTTTATTTGTTTCCGGGGAGCTGTTTTTT
CASSLFVSGELFF
>NA|NA|TRBV19|TRBJ2-1
TGTGCCAGTATGGGCGGCCAAGCAGGATACAATGAGCAGTTCTTC
CASMGGQAGYNEQFF
>NA|NA|TRBV5-1|TRBJ2-3
TGCGCCAGCAGCCCAGGAGGGAGCACAGATACGCAGTATTTT
CASSPGGSTDTQYF
>NA|NA|TRBV19|TRBJ1-2
TGTGCCAGTAGTACCGGGAAGGTGTGGGGAAATGGCTACACCTTC
CASSTGKVWGNGYTF
>once|NA|TRBV29-1|TRBJ1-2
TGCAGCGGGGCGTGGGGTAACTATGGCTACACCTTC
CSGAWGNYGYTF
>NA|NA|TRBV11-2|TRBJ2-3
TGTGCCAGCAGCTTAGCCGGGGCAGATACGCAGTATTTT
CASSLAGADTQYF
>NA|TRBD1|TRBV18|TRBJ2-5
TGTGCCAGCTCACAGTTTAATACAGGGGCCGGTGAGACCCAGTACTTC
CASSQFNTGAGETQYF
>NA|NA|TRBV29-1|TRBJ2-7
TGCAGCGTTGAAGATGGCCGCTCAGGGTCGGGCGAGCAGTACTTC
CSVEDGRSGSGEQYF
>NA|TRBD2|TRBV2|TRBJ2-2
TGTGCCAGCAGTCCCCTCACTAGCGGGGTGGGCGGGGAGCTGTTTTTT
CASSPLTSGVGGELFF
>NA|TRBD2|TRBV6-6|TRBJ2-7
TGTGCCAGCAGTTACTCTTCTGGCGGGAGGGCCGCCGAGCAGTACTTC
CASSYSSGGRAAEQYF
>once|NA|TRBV4-3|TRBJ2-3
TGCGCCAGCAGCCATCCCGGCACAGATACGCAGTATTTT
CASSHPGTDTQYF
>NA|NA|TRBV2|TRBJ2-6
TGTGCCAGCAGCCGTGCCCAGGGCTCCGGGGCCAACGTCCTGACTTTC
CASSRAQGSGANVLTF
>NA|NA|TRBV25-1|TRBJ1-3
TGTGCCAGCAGTGATCCCCATGGGGCCACTGGAAACACCATATATTTT
CASSDPHGATGNTIYF
>NA|NA|TRBV6-6|TRBJ2-3
TGTGCCAGCAGTAACACAGATACGCAGTATTTT
CASSNTDTQYF
>few|NA|TRBV9|TRBJ1-1
TGTGCCAGCAGCGTATGGGCAGACAACACTGAAGCTTTCTTT
CASSVWADNTEAFF
>NA|NA|TRBV29-1|TRBJ2-2
TGCAGCGTTGTCCGATACACCGGGGAGCTGTTTTTT
CSVVRYTGELFF
>NA|NA|TRBV2|TRBJ2-2
TGTGCCAGCAGTGAAGTCATCAACACCGGGGAGCTGTTTTTT
CASSEVINTGELFF
>NA|TRBD1|TRBV5-1|TRBJ2-7
TGCGCCAGCAGCGGGACAGTGGGCGCCTACGAGCAGTACTTC
CASSGTVGAYEQYF
>NA|TRBD1|TRBV6-1|TRBJ2-7
TGTGCCAGCAGTCCCGACAGGGTCCAAGACGAGCAGTACTTC
CASSPDRVQDEQYF
>NA|NA|TRBV27|TRBJ2-7
TGTGCCAGCAGTTTATCACCAGCATCCTACGAGCAGTACTTC
CASSLSPASYEQYF
>NA|TRBD2|TRBV19|TRBJ2-1
TGTGCCAGTAGTTCAAGGACTAGCGGCAATGAGCAGTTCTTC
CASSSRTSGNEQFF